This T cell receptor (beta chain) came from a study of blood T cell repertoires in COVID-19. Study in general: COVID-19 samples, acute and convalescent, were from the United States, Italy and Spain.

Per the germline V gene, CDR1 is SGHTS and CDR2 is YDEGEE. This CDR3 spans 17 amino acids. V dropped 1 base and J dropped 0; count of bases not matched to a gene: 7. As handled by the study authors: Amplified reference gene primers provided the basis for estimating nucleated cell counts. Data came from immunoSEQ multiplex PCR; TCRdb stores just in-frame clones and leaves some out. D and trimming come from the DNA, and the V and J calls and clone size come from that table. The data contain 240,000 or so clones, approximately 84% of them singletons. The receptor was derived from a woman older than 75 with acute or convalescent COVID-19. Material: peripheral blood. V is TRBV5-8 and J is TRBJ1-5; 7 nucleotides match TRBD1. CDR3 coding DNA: TGTGCCAGCAGCTTGCTACTTGGGACAGATAGCAATCAGCCCCAGCATTTT. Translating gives CASSLLLGTDSNQPQHF. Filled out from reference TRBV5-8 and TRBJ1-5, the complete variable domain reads EAGVTQSPTHLIKTRGQQATLRCSPISGHTSVYWYQQALGLGLQFLLWYDEGEERNRGNFPPRFSGRQFPNYSSELNVNALELEDSALYLCASSLLLGTDSNQPQHFGDGTRLSIL.